This entry features one T cell receptor beta chain sequence. The CDR3 sequence is 15 residues long. Germline values: CDR1 KGHSH, CDR2 LQKENI. Trimming took 5 bases from V and 2 from J; bases not matched to a gene: 8. This sample was included in a study of blood T cell repertoires in COVID-19. The assay was immunoSEQ multiplex PCR, and TCRdb's table has in-frame clones only and misses some. The sample lists 400,000 to 500,000 clones, about nine tenths occurring once. The sequenced sample was peripheral blood. The clonotype originates from a woman in her 30s with active or convalescent COVID-19. V gene TRBV18 combines with J gene TRBJ2-5; TRBD1 matches 7 bases. The CDR3 nucleotides read TGTGCCAGCTCAAGGACAGGAGACCCTCAAGAGACCCAGTACTTC. It yields the protein CASSRTGDPQETQYF.